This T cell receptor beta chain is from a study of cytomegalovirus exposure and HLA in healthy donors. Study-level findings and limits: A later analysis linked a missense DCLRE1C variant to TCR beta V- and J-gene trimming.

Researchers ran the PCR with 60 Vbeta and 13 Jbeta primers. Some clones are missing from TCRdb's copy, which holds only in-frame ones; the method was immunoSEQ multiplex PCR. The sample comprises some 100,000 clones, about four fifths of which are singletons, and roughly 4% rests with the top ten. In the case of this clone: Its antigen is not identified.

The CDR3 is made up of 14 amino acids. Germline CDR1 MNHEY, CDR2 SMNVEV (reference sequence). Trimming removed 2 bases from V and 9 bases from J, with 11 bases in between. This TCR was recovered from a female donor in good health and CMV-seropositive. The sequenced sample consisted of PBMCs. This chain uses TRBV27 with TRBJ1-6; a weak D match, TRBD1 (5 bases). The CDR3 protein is CASSLIRGGSPLHF. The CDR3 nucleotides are TGTGCCAGCAGTTTAATTAGGGGAGGTTCACCCCTCCACTTT.